The 32 T cell receptor beta chains below all came from one sample that was sequenced in a study of control samples from healthy donors and cancer patients. TCRdb's copy holds only in-frame clones and misses some; the assay was immunoSEQ multiplex PCR. The data hold 130,000 or so clones, with roughly 90% observed a single time. The sequenced sample was blood. The receptors were gathered from a man aged 35-49 years in good health.

This chain uses TRBV5-5 with TRBJ2-7; TRBD2 matches 7 bases. The ends lost 4 bases at V and 0 bases at J; junction bases unmatched: 7. The CDR3 loop spans 15 amino acids. Germline V lookup: CDR1 SGHKS, CDR2 YYEKEE (reference sequence). The DNA for the CDR3 is TGTGCCAGCAGCCCTCTCGGGGGGAACTCCTACGAGCAGTACTTC. It codes for CASSPLGGNSYEQYF.

The chain is built from TRBV10-3 and TRBJ1-1; no firm D call. V gave up 4 bases and J gave up 1 base, with 7 bases separating them. Germline assignment: CDR1 ENHRY and CDR2 SYGVKD. The CDR3 totals 13 residues. The CDR3 DNA follows: TGTGCCATCAGTGGATTAGAGAACACTGAAGCTTTCTTT. It encodes CAISGLENTEAFF.

The rearrangement uses TRBV7-3 and TRBJ2-7; 7 nucleotides line up with TRBD1. Germline V gene data show CDR1 as SGHTA and CDR2 as FQGTGA. The CDR3 consists of 13 residues. Trimming took 5 bases from V and 5 from J; bases not matched to a gene: 6. The CDR3 DNA is TGTGCCAGCAGCCGACAGGGTTCGGACGAGCAGTACTTC. Protein: CASSRQGSDEQYF.

The rearrangement joins TRBV5-4 to TRBJ1-1; TRBD1 matches 11 bases. Germline loops: CDR1 SGHNT, CDR2 YYREEE (reference sequence). The CDR3 is 14 amino acids. V lost 3 bases to trimming and J lost 3 bases; unmatched junction nucleotides: 1. This CDR3 reads CASSWGQGDTEAFF. The CDR3 region has the DNA TGTGCCAGCAGCTGGGGACAGGGGGACACTGAAGCTTTCTTT. Drawing the rest from reference TRBV5-4 and TRBJ1-1, the complete variable domain is ETGVTQSPTHLIKTRGQQVTLRCSSQSGHNTVSWYQQALGQGPQFIFQYYREEENGRGNFPPRFSGLQFPNYSSELNVNALELDDSALYLCASSWGQGDTEAFFGQGTRLTVV.

The chain carries TRBV3-1 (or the pseudogene TRBV3-2) and TRBJ2-3; D might be TRBD1 or TRBD2, each matching 5 bases. Germline loops: CDR1 LGHDT, CDR2 YNNKEL (reference sequence). The CDR3 is 15 amino acids. The V end lost 4 bases, the J end lost 0 bases, and 11 bases lay between the germline ends. CDR3 sequence reads: CASSRGWDSTDTQYF. CDR3 coding DNA: TGTGCCAGCAGCCGGGGGTGGGATAGCACAGATACGCAGTATTTT.

This chain joins TRBV12-3 or TRBV12-4 and TRBJ1-5, with 10 bases fitting TRBD1. J was trimmed by 7 bases and V by 6 bases; bases with no gene match: 3. This CDR3 region has 13 residues. The CDR3 nucleotides read TGTGCCAGCAGGGGGGACAGGGGCCAGCCCCAGCATTTT. It encodes CASRGDRGQPQHF.

The rearrangement links TRBV11-2 to TRBJ2-3; 10 bases line up with TRBD2. Germline V gene data show CDR1 as SGHAT and CDR2 as FQNNGV. CDR3 length: 16 amino acids. J lost 1 base, V lost 0 bases, and 1 base had no gene match. The CDR3 DNA reads as TGTGCCAGCAGCTTAGATACTAGCGGGGGCACAGATACGCAGTATTTT. Translated: CASSLDTSGGTDTQYF.

This chain uses TRBV7-8 with TRBJ1-1; D perhaps matches TRBD1 (6 bases). CDR3 length: 13 residues. From germline, CDR1 is SGHVS and CDR2 FQNEAQ. V gave up 6 bases and J gave up 1 base, with 9 bases separating them. CDR3 nucleotides: TGTGCCAGCAGAGGACAGTCGAACACTGAAGCTTTCTTT. This translates into CASRGQSNTEAFF.

V is TRBV5-8 and J is TRBJ1-2; D unresolved. The CDR3 runs to 11 residues. CDR1 and CDR2 from the germline V gene are SGHTS and YDEGEE. V gave up 5 bases and J gave up 4 bases, with 6 bases separating them. In DNA, the CDR3 is TGTGCCAGCAGTCTTGGCTATGGCTACACCTTC. This encodes CASSLGYGYTF. Based on the CDR3 plus reference TRBV5-8 and TRBJ1-2, the full variable domain is EAGVTQSPTHLIKTRGQQATLRCSPISGHTSVYWYQQALGLGLQFLLWYDEGEERNRGNFPPRFSGRQFPNYSSELNVNALELEDSALYLCASSLGYGYTFGSGTRLTVV.

J is TRBJ1-4 and V is TRBV3-1 (or the pseudogene TRBV3-2); 8 positions match TRBD1. The CDR3 runs to 17 residues. V was pared by 1 base and J by 8 bases, with 12 bases of the junction left unmatched. From germline, CDR1 is LGHDT and CDR2 YNNKEL (reference sequence). CDR3 sequence: CASSQAITGTGAEKLFF. In DNA, the CDR3 is TGTGCCAGCAGCCAAGCTATTACCGGGACAGGCGCAGAAAAACTGTTTTTT.

J is TRBJ2-5 and V is TRBV2, with D possibly being TRBD1 or TRBD2 (6 bases each). Germline CDR1 SNHLY, CDR2 FYNNEI. The CDR3 is 15 residues long. Trimming removed 7 bases at V and 5 bases at J, with 20 bases between. CDR3 DNA: TGTGCCAGCAACAGCCCACAGGGAGGTATTGAGACCCAGTACTTC. Amino acid sequence: CASNSPQGGIETQYF.

The chain has TRBV5-5 and TRBJ2-1, with D maybe TRBD1 (5 bases). V gave up 4 bases and J gave up 4 bases, with 18 bases separating them. CDR3 length: 16 amino acids. Germline loops: CDR1 SGHKS, CDR2 YYEKEE (reference sequence). This chain's CDR3 is CASSPAAQGRYNEQFF. The CDR3 DNA follows: TGTGCCAGCAGCCCGGCGGCCCAGGGTAGGTACAATGAGCAGTTCTTC.

The chain joins TRBV5-1 to TRBJ1-5; D remains unclear. The CDR3 runs 13 residues. Germline V gene sequence: CDR1 SGHRS, CDR2 YFSETQ. V dropped 6 bases and J dropped 4 bases, with 11 bases sitting between them. CDR3 residues: CASKLGENQPQHF. In DNA form, the CDR3 reads TGCGCCAGCAAACTCGGGGAGAATCAGCCCCAGCATTTT.

This clone was seen more than once but under ten times. This chain joins TRBV5-6 and TRBJ1-6; 8 nucleotides line up with TRBD1. This CDR3 contains 16 residues. The J segment lost 9 bases and the V segment lost 4 bases, leaving 12 bases of the junction unmatched. Germline V gene sequence: CDR1 SGHDT, CDR2 YYEEEE. CDR3: CASSPSTGGIISPLHF. The CDR3 region has the DNA TGTGCCAGCAGCCCTTCCACAGGGGGTATAATTTCACCCCTCCACTTT.

The chain recombines TRBV5-1 with TRBJ2-2, with TRBD1 identical over 9 bases. V lost 2 bases and J lost 5; bases outside the gene matches: 4. The CDR3 is 15 amino acids. The V gene's germline CDR1 is SGHRS and CDR2 YFSETQ. In DNA form, the CDR3 reads TGCGCCAGCAGCTTTACAGGGGGCGATACCGGGGAGCTGTTTTTT. Protein sequence: CASSFTGGDTGELFF.

The chain carries TRBV27 and TRBJ1-6; 7 positions agree with TRBD1. V was clipped by 5 bases and J by 5 bases; unmatched bases: 9. CDR1 is MNHEY and CDR2 is SMNVEV in the germline V gene (reference sequence). The CDR3 contains 16 residues. The CDR3 DNA follows: TGTGCCAGCAGTCTCCATGGGACAGCGAATAATTCACCCCTCCACTTT. This gives the protein CASSLHGTANNSPLHF.

This clone has only a few counts. The J gene is TRBJ2-7, the V gene TRBV5-4; 9 nucleotides match TRBD2. The V and J ends lost 4 bases and 2 bases, in that order; junction bases with no gene match: 16. This CDR3 is built from 18 residues. Germline V gene data show CDR1 as SGHNT and CDR2 as YYREEE (reference sequence). The CDR3 loop is CASSAKPGLATPTYEQYF. Written as DNA, the CDR3 is TGTGCCAGCAGCGCAAAACCGGGACTAGCTACTCCTACCTACGAGCAGTACTTC.

The chain couples TRBV6-5 to TRBJ2-1; tentatively, D is TRBD2 (6 bases). Trimming removed 6 bases at V and 1 base at J, with 13 bases between. Germline CDR1 and CDR2: MNHEY and SVGAGI. This CDR3 region has 15 residues. CDR3 amino acids: CASRTTRSSYNEQFF. The CDR3 DNA sequence: TGTGCCAGCAGAACGACTAGGAGTTCCTACAATGAGCAGTTCTTC.

The chain couples TRBV12-3 or TRBV12-4 to TRBJ2-5; D perhaps matches TRBD1 (5 bases). This CDR3 is built from 13 residues. Trimming removed 2 bases from V and 7 bases from J, with 11 bases in between. CDR3 nucleotides: TGTGCCAGCAGTTTAAGGGGTGAAGGGACCCAGTACTTC. This gives the protein CASSLRGEGTQYF.

Of note for this clone: At one end, the junction sequence differs from germline, possibly due to a read error. V usage is TRBV7-9 and J usage is TRBJ2-6; TRBD1 might be the D (5 bases). Germline lookup yields CDR1 SEHNR and CDR2 FQNEAQ (reference sequence). This CDR3 has 17 amino acids. The CDR3 here is CASGFPRGAAGANVLTF. Written as DNA, the CDR3 is TGTGCCAGCGGCTTTCCTAGGGGCGCAGCAGGGGCCAACGTCCTGACTTTC.

The CDR3 is CASSYTGPGNYGYTF. The CDR3 DNA is TGTGCCAGCAGTTACACCGGACCAGGGAACTATGGCTACACCTTC. The rearrangement joins TRBV6-5 to TRBJ1-2; a possible D gene is TRBD1 (5 bases). From germline, CDR1 is MNHEY and CDR2 SVGAGI. Deletions cut 2 bases from V and 2 bases from J, with 12 bases between. The CDR3 has 15 amino acids.

This chain joins TRBV11-3 and TRBJ2-1; D tentatively fits TRBD1 or TRBD2 (5 bases each). This CDR3 has 14 amino acids. Germline-derived CDR1 and CDR2 are SGHNT and YENEEA. Trimming removed 3 bases at V and 2 bases at J, with 8 bases between. The CDR3 DNA follows: TGTGCCAGCAGCTTTGGGGGTACCTACAATGAGCAGTTCTTC. Amino acid sequence: CASSFGGTYNEQFF.

The DNA for the CDR3 is TGCAGCGCCGGACAGGGAAAGGATAACTATGGCTACACCTTC. This sequence encodes CSAGQGKDNYGYTF. The chain employs TRBV29-1 and TRBJ1-2; 8 nucleotides line up with TRBD1. The CDR3 is 14 residues long. Per germline, CDR1 SQVTM and CDR2 ANQGSEA. V gave up 7 bases and J gave up 1 base; unmatched junction bases: 8.

The chain uses TRBV3-1 (or the pseudogene TRBV3-2) and TRBJ2-7; D may be TRBD1 or TRBD2 (5 bases each). CDR3 length: 15 residues. The germline V and J ends were trimmed by 6 bases and 3 bases, with 18 bases remaining between them. CDR1 is LGHDT and CDR2 is YNNKEL in the germline V gene (reference sequence). This chain's CDR3 is CASRNRDQLVYEQYF. CDR3 in DNA: TGTGCCAGCAGAAACCGGGACCAGCTTGTCTACGAGCAGTACTTC.

This clone was seen a few times. Written as DNA, the CDR3 is TGTGCCAGCATGAGACAGGTCCAAGAGACCCAGTACTTC. This codes for CASMRQVQETQYF. The chain employs TRBV7-9 and TRBJ2-5; possible D gene TRBD1, 6 bases. The length of the CDR3 is 13 residues. Germline V gives CDR1 SEHNR, CDR2 FQNEAQ (reference sequence). Trimming shortened V by 7 bases and J by 1 base, and 10 bases separated the two germline ends.

J is TRBJ2-7 and V is TRBV19, with 8 bases matching TRBD1. In germline, CDR1 is LNHDA, CDR2 SQIVND (reference sequence). This CDR3 spans 13 amino acids. The V gene end was trimmed by 8 bases and the J gene end by 6 bases; junction bases not matched to a gene: 9. The CDR3 loop reads CASGETGAGEQYF. CDR3 DNA: TGTGCCAGTGGGGAGACAGGGGCGGGCGAGCAGTACTTC. The full variable domain, its missing parts supplied by reference TRBV19 and TRBJ2-7, is DGGITQSPKYLFRKEGQNVTLSCEQNLNHDAMYWYRQDPGQGLRLIYYSQIVNDFQKGDIAEGYSVSREKKESFPLTVTSAQKNPTAFYLCASGETGAGEQYFGPGTRLTVT.

The V gene is TRBV7-9, the J gene TRBJ1-3; a weak D match, TRBD1 (5 bases). This CDR3 contains 14 residues. CDR1 is SEHNR and CDR2 is FQNEAQ in the germline V gene (reference sequence). V was shortened by 11 bases and J by 1 base, with 15 bases between the two germline ends. CDR3 sequence reads: CAPRDSGSGNTIYF. CDR3 nucleotide sequence: TGTGCCCCCCGAGACAGCGGGTCTGGAAACACCATATATTTT.

The gene calls are TRBV27 and TRBJ1-5; TRBD1 agrees at 7 bases. The CDR3 runs to 19 residues. Unmatched junction bases numbered 16, after V lost 5 bases and J lost 0 bases. CDR1 is MNHEY and CDR2 is SMNVEV in the germline V gene (reference sequence). CDR3 region: CASSTLTGLKGDSNQPQHF. The CDR3 DNA follows: TGTGCCAGCAGTACCCTGACAGGGTTGAAAGGAGATAGCAATCAGCCCCAGCATTTT.

The rearrangement links TRBV6-5 to TRBJ2-3, with D hard to call. CDR1 is MNHEY and CDR2 is SVGAGI in the germline V gene. CDR3 length: 15 residues. The ends were cut back, 2 bases at V and 3 bases at J, with 12 bases in the middle. As DNA, the CDR3 is TGTGCCAGCAGTTACGGTAGCTGGGGAACAGATACGCAGTATTTT. Amino acid sequence: CASSYGSWGTDTQYF.

The genes are TRBV5-6 and TRBJ2-4, with D possibly TRBD2 on 7 matching bases. The CDR3 is 16 residues long. The germline gives CDR1 SGHDT, CDR2 YYEEEE. V was shortened by 7 bases and J by 9 bases, with 26 bases between the two germline ends. CDR3 loop: CASFPLRGGTSPIQYF. The CDR3 nucleotides are TGTGCCAGCTTCCCTCTAAGGGGGGGGACTTCTCCCATTCAGTACTTC.

The chain has TRBV12-3 or TRBV12-4 and TRBJ1-2; the D is unclear. V shed 1 base and J shed 5 bases, with 8 bases lying between them. This CDR3 contains 13 residues. CDR3 bases: TGTGCCAGCAGTTTAGGGACCCAGTATGGCTACACCTTC. Its protein product is CASSLGTQYGYTF.

The chain couples TRBV6-1 to TRBJ1-3; D perhaps matches TRBD1 (5 bases). Trimming took 4 bases from V and 6 from J, leaving 22 bases between them. This CDR3 has 17 residues. Germline assignment: CDR1 MNHNS and CDR2 SASEGT. The CDR3 nucleotides read TGTGCCAGCAGTGCGAGTTTCGGGGGATTGGTTCCAAACACCATATATTTT. It codes for CASSASFGGLVPNTIYF.